This entry describes one T cell receptor (beta chain). TCRdb's copy holds only in-frame clones and misses some; the assay was immunoSEQ multiplex PCR. The sample carries 250,000 or so clones, 83% recorded once. The study drew participants aged about 18 to 95 years from roughly 25 US areas. This record belongs to a study of blood T cell repertoires in COVID-19. V shed 1 base and J shed 0 bases, with 7 bases lying between them. CDR3 size: 15 residues. CDR1 and CDR2 from the germline V gene are SGHTA and FQGNSA. This TCR was sampled from a woman aged 40 to 49 who had been exposed to COVID-19. Sequences were obtained from PBMCs or T cells enriched from blood (not recorded which). The V gene is TRBV7-2, the J gene TRBJ1-3; D unclear. The CDR3 loop is CASSLGPGSGNTIYF. The DNA for the CDR3 is TGTGCCAGCAGCTTAGGGCCGGGCTCTGGAAACACCATATATTTT.